This T cell receptor (beta chain) was retrieved from a study of blood T cells in healthy people across ages. This clonotype was seen a handful of times. Germline-derived CDR1 and CDR2 are MNHEY and SMNVEV (reference sequence). CDR3 length: 13 residues. With V trimmed by 6 bases and J by 5 bases, 6 bases remained unmatched. The use of a sample-barcoded 5' primer and a J-beta primer mix characterized a second PCR of about 7 to 12 cycles. TCRdb fed the 5' RACE reads into MiXCR, producing one record per CDR3 protein. The table has roughly 550,000 distinct CDR3 sequences, around 24% seen once. Isolated PBMCs totaled at least 6 million in each sample. These data were likewise used in another study, on T cells of mothers and their children. From that paper: Reads obtained per mother exceeded 8.5 million TCR beta CDR3 reads, with a few million obtained per child.

The sample consisted of blood. The chain employs TRBV27 and TRBJ1-1; 7 bases agree with TRBD1. This clonotype was obtained from a boy under 18 in good health. The CDR3 loop is CASRQGFSTEAFF. The CDR3 DNA reads TGTGCCAGCAGACAGGGGTTCTCGACTGAAGCTTTCTTT.